Each of the 4 T cell receptor beta chains below was sequenced from the same sample in a study of cytomegalovirus exposure and HLA in healthy donors (dated by TCRdb to the late 2010s). Library method: the immunoSEQ multiplex PCR assay. The multiplex PCR relied on a mix of 60 forward primers for TCR Vbeta segments and 13 reverse primers for TCR Jbeta segments. TCRdb limited this immuneACCESS table to in-frame rearrangements with V and J called. A share of clones is missing; checked studies link under half to unresolved V genes, and the rest is unexplained. Present in this sample are around 100,000 clones, about 76% of which were seen just once. 4% to 5.5% of the sample is in the top ten clones. The sequenced material came from PBMCs. Receptor source: a man aged 25 to 40 in good health and CMV-seropositive.

The chain carries TRBV19 and TRBJ2-5; D possibly corresponds to TRBD2 (6 bases). V was trimmed by 5 bases and J by 8 bases, leaving 18 bases between them. This CDR3 comprises 14 residues. Germline CDR1 is LNHDA and CDR2 is SQIVND (reference sequence). The CDR3 is CASSGRWTEGTQYF. For the CDR3, the DNA is TGTGCCAGTAGTGGCAGGTGGACGGAGGGCACCCAGTACTTC.

This sequence joins TRBV19 and TRBJ2-1; D is possibly TRBD1 (6 bases). The CDR3 length is 15 residues. The V gene lost 5 bases and the J gene lost 6 bases, with 17 bases spanning the gap. Germline assignment: CDR1 LNHDA and CDR2 SQIVND (reference sequence). The CDR3 DNA follows: TGTGCCAGTAGTGTCAGGGGCCTCCGGGGCAATGAGCAGTTCTTC. Its translation is CASSVRGLRGNEQFF.

This chain connects TRBV5-1 to TRBJ2-6, with D perhaps matching TRBD1 (6 bases). CDR1 is SGHRS, CDR2 YFSETQ, per germline. This CDR3 region has 18 residues. V was shortened by 4 bases and J by 0 bases, with 17 bases between the two germline ends. CDR3 coding DNA: TGCGCCAGCAGCCTGGCCGCAGGGGCATTCTCTGGGGCCAACGTCCTGACTTTC. Translated, it gives CASSLAAGAFSGANVLTF.

The chain uses TRBV19 and TRBJ1-2; 8 bases are shared with TRBD1. V gave up 3 bases and J gave up 5 bases; unmatched junction bases: 5. CDR3 length: 14 amino acids. From germline, CDR1 is LNHDA and CDR2 SQIVND (reference sequence). CDR3 residues: CASSIQGADYGYTF. The CDR3 coding sequence is TGTGCCAGTAGTATTCAGGGGGCGGATTATGGCTACACCTTC.